A selection of T cell receptor beta chains follows, all from one sample in a study of molecular identifiers for immune sequencing clone quantification. TCRdb itself ran the PCR reads through MiXCR, one entry per CDR3 protein. Here the sample spans over 600,000 distinct CDR3 sequences, approximately 20% being singletons. Sequencing was performed on naive CD8+ T cells from blood, with Jurkat cell RNA spiked in. These receptors were obtained from a human donor in good health. Some libraries in this study had Jurkat cell RNA spiked in. Each CDR3 is given with its conserved first and last residue. Each record gives: J gene, D gene, clone size, V gene, CDR3 DNA, CDR3 protein. The D gene is left open where the match is weak. For some rows the clone size is stated as once, few or many, or as a class when expanded; others skip it.

j_call: TRBJ1-1
d_call: NA
clone_size: many
v_call: TRBV4-1
cdr3_nt: TGCGCCAGCAGCTGGTTCGACCAGAACACTGAAGCTTTCTTT
cdr3_aa: CASSWFDQNTEAFF

j_call: TRBJ1-6
d_call: NA
clone_size: NA
v_call: TRBV4-3
cdr3_nt: TGCGCCAGCAGCCAAGACAGCTCCTATAATTCACCCCTCCACTTT
cdr3_aa: CASSQDSSYNSPLHF

j_call: TRBJ2-2
d_call: NA
clone_size: many
v_call: TRBV5-3
cdr3_nt: TGTGCCAGAAGCTTGGAACGGGAGCAGGGCGGGGAGCTGTTTTTT
cdr3_aa: CARSLEREQGGELFF

j_call: TRBJ2-7
d_call: NA
clone_size: many
v_call: TRBV29-1
cdr3_nt: TGCAGCGTTGAAGACGACATTTCCTACGAGCAGTACTTC
cdr3_aa: CSVEDDISYEQYF

j_call: TRBJ2-3
d_call: TRBD1
clone_size: many
v_call: TRBV12-3/TRBV12-4
cdr3_nt: TGTGCCAGCAGTTTAGGGGACAGGGGGGTGGAAGATACGCAGTATTTT
cdr3_aa: CASSLGDRGVEDTQYF

j_call: TRBJ1-2
d_call: TRBD1
clone_size: few
v_call: TRBV28
cdr3_nt: TGTGCCAGAACGACAGGGGGAATCTATGGCTACACCTTC
cdr3_aa: CARTTGGIYGYTF

j_call: TRBJ2-1
d_call: NA
clone_size: many
v_call: TRBV6-2/TRBV6-3
cdr3_nt: TGTGCCAGCAAACAGAGCTCCTACAATGAGCAGTTCTTC
cdr3_aa: CASKQSSYNEQFF

j_call: TRBJ2-1
d_call: NA
clone_size: NA
v_call: TRBV4-1
cdr3_nt: TGCGCCGGCAGCCAAGAACCGGGAGTTGTGAATGAGCAATTCTTC
cdr3_aa: CAGSQEPGVVNEQFF

j_call: TRBJ1-1
d_call: TRBD1
clone_size: many
v_call: TRBV5-6
cdr3_nt: TGTGCCAGCAGCTTGGTACAGGGGGGCACTGAAGCTTTCTTT
cdr3_aa: CASSLVQGGTEAFF

j_call: TRBJ2-2
d_call: TRBD1
clone_size: many
v_call: TRBV9
cdr3_nt: TGTGCCAGCAGCGCCCAGAGGGACAGGTCGGACACCGGGGAGCTGTTTTTT
cdr3_aa: CASSAQRDRSDTGELFF

j_call: TRBJ2-5
d_call: TRBD2
clone_size: few
v_call: TRBV6-5
cdr3_nt: TGTGCCAGCAGTGCGACTAGCGGGAGTGAGACCCAGTACTTC
cdr3_aa: CASSATSGSETQYF

j_call: TRBJ1-5
d_call: TRBD1
clone_size: many
v_call: TRBV4-2
cdr3_nt: TGTGCCAGCAGCGACGGACAGGGGGCGAGCAATCAGCCCCAGCATTTT
cdr3_aa: CASSDGQGASNQPQHF

j_call: TRBJ2-7
d_call: NA
clone_size: many
v_call: TRBV7-2
cdr3_nt: TGTGCCAGCAGCTTAGGTATCCTCCCGGGCAACGAGCAGTACTTC
cdr3_aa: CASSLGILPGNEQYF

j_call: TRBJ2-3
d_call: TRBD1
clone_size: NA
v_call: TRBV20-1
cdr3_nt: TGCAGTGCTGCCGGGACAGGGAACACAGATACGCAGTATTTT
cdr3_aa: CSAAGTGNTDTQYF

j_call: TRBJ1-1
d_call: TRBD1
clone_size: many
v_call: TRBV9
cdr3_nt: TGTGCCAGCAGCTATTCCGGGACAGGAGTCACTGAAGCTTTCTTT
cdr3_aa: CASSYSGTGVTEAFF

j_call: TRBJ1-1
d_call: NA
clone_size: many
v_call: TRBV7-2
cdr3_nt: TGTGCCAGCAGCTCCCCGGCAGGGGTTCCTGAAGCTTTCTTT
cdr3_aa: CASSSPAGVPEAFF

j_call: TRBJ2-1
d_call: NA
clone_size: few
v_call: TRBV4-3
cdr3_nt: TGCGCCAGCAGCGCCCGACACGTCAGCTCCTACAATGAGCAGTTCTTC
cdr3_aa: CASSARHVSSYNEQFF

j_call: TRBJ2-1
d_call: NA
clone_size: many
v_call: TRBV7-2
cdr3_nt: TGTGCCAGCAGGCCCGCTTACTCAGTACTAGCTCGTCTAGACAATGAGCAGTTCTTC
cdr3_aa: CASRPAYSVLARLDNEQFF

j_call: TRBJ2-1
d_call: NA
clone_size: many
v_call: TRBV30
cdr3_nt: TGTGCCTGGAGACCTACAGGACAGTTCTCCTACAATGAGCAGTTCTTC
cdr3_aa: CAWRPTGQFSYNEQFF

j_call: TRBJ1-1
d_call: TRBD1
clone_size: NA
v_call: TRBV6-1
cdr3_nt: TGTGCCAGCAGTGTTGACAGGGGTCGGGGTGGCACTGAAGCTTTCTTT
cdr3_aa: CASSVDRGRGGTEAFF

j_call: TRBJ2-7
d_call: TRBD2
clone_size: many
v_call: TRBV4-1
cdr3_nt: TGCGCCAGCAGCCAAGCGAGCGGGGCCACATCCCCCTACGAGCAGTACTTC
cdr3_aa: CASSQASGATSPYEQYF

j_call: TRBJ2-1
d_call: TRBD2
clone_size: many
v_call: TRBV6-2/TRBV6-3
cdr3_nt: TGTGCCAGCAGTTACCTTAATAGCGGGGGAAGCGAGCAGTTCTTC
cdr3_aa: CASSYLNSGGSEQFF

j_call: TRBJ2-7
d_call: TRBD2
clone_size: many
v_call: TRBV29-1
cdr3_nt: TGCAGCGCGGGACTAGGACTTGCCTACGAGCAGTACTTC
cdr3_aa: CSAGLGLAYEQYF

j_call: TRBJ1-2
d_call: TRBD1
clone_size: NA
v_call: TRBV25-1
cdr3_nt: TGTGCCACCGGACAGGGCGTGCGCTACACCTTC
cdr3_aa: CATGQGVRYTF

j_call: TRBJ1-5
d_call: TRBD1
clone_size: many
v_call: TRBV27
cdr3_nt: TGTGCCAGCAGTCAAAACAGGGGCCGGCAGCCCCAGCATTTT
cdr3_aa: CASSQNRGRQPQHF

j_call: TRBJ1-6
d_call: NA
clone_size: many
v_call: TRBV7-3
cdr3_nt: TGTGCCAGCAGCTTAGTCGTAGATAATTCACCCCTCCACTTT
cdr3_aa: CASSLVVDNSPLHF

j_call: TRBJ2-1
d_call: NA
clone_size: many
v_call: TRBV5-6
cdr3_nt: TGTGCCAGCAGCTTTACGGAGAATGAGCAGTTCTTC
cdr3_aa: CASSFTENEQFF

j_call: TRBJ2-2
d_call: NA
clone_size: few
v_call: TRBV21-1
cdr3_nt: TGTGCCAGCATACAACCGATGAACACCGGGGAGCTGTTTTTT
cdr3_aa: CASIQPMNTGELFF

j_call: TRBJ1-5
d_call: TRBD1
clone_size: many
v_call: TRBV28
cdr3_nt: TGTGCCAGCACCTGGCAAGGGGGCAGTCAGCCCCAGCATTTT
cdr3_aa: CASTWQGGSQPQHF

j_call: TRBJ2-1
d_call: TRBD2
clone_size: many
v_call: TRBV2
cdr3_nt: TGTGCCAGCTCTAGCGGGAGGGCCCGTGGCTACAATGAGCAGTTCTTC
cdr3_aa: CASSSGRARGYNEQFF

j_call: TRBJ1-1
d_call: NA
clone_size: many
v_call: TRBV4-1
cdr3_nt: TGCGCCAGCAGCCAGGGGGGCCCCTTTGACACTGAAGCTTTCTTT
cdr3_aa: CASSQGGPFDTEAFF

j_call: TRBJ1-4
d_call: NA
clone_size: many
v_call: TRBV4-1
cdr3_nt: TGCGCCAGCAGCCAAGCTCCGGGACCAATAGTTGAAAAACTGTTTTTT
cdr3_aa: CASSQAPGPIVEKLFF

j_call: TRBJ2-1
d_call: NA
clone_size: NA
v_call: TRBV7-2
cdr3_nt: TGTGCCAGCAGCTTAGTAGGCATAGGGGGGTGGGATGAGCAGTTCTTC
cdr3_aa: CASSLVGIGGWDEQFF

j_call: TRBJ2-2
d_call: NA
clone_size: once
v_call: TRBV6-2/TRBV6-3
cdr3_nt: TGTGCCAGCAGTTACGGGCTAGCGACCGGGGAGCTGTTTTTT
cdr3_aa: CASSYGLATGELFF

j_call: TRBJ1-1
d_call: TRBD1
clone_size: NA
v_call: TRBV19
cdr3_nt: TGTGCCAGTAGTGGAACAGGGGGCTTGTTTTTCCCTGAAGCTTTCTTT
cdr3_aa: CASSGTGGLFFPEAFF

j_call: TRBJ1-5
d_call: NA
clone_size: many
v_call: TRBV9
cdr3_nt: TGTGCCAGCAGCGTAGATGGGAGAGCTGATCAGCCCCAGCATTTT
cdr3_aa: CASSVDGRADQPQHF

j_call: TRBJ1-5
d_call: NA
clone_size: many
v_call: TRBV28
cdr3_nt: TGTGCCAGCAGTCGGGATACAGGTAGCAATCAGCCCCAGCATTTT
cdr3_aa: CASSRDTGSNQPQHF

j_call: TRBJ2-1
d_call: TRBD2
clone_size: many
v_call: TRBV4-3
cdr3_nt: TGCGCCAGCAGCCAAGCCGAACTTGGACTAGCAAGGAACAATGAGCAGTTCTTC
cdr3_aa: CASSQAELGLARNNEQFF

j_call: TRBJ2-7
d_call: NA
clone_size: NA
v_call: TRBV20-1
cdr3_nt: TGCAGTGCTAGAGACGCCTCTGACAGGACTTCCTACGAGCAGTACTTC
cdr3_aa: CSARDASDRTSYEQYF

j_call: TRBJ2-2
d_call: TRBD2
clone_size: many
v_call: TRBV20-1
cdr3_nt: TGCAGTGCTCCCGGACTAGCGGGAGGGACGAACACCGGGGAGCTGTTTTTT
cdr3_aa: CSAPGLAGGTNTGELFF

j_call: TRBJ2-5
d_call: NA
clone_size: few
v_call: TRBV14
cdr3_nt: TGTGCCAGCAGCCAAGATCCCTCACTTGCCGTTTGGGAGACCCAGTACTTC
cdr3_aa: CASSQDPSLAVWETQYF

j_call: TRBJ2-5
d_call: NA
clone_size: few
v_call: TRBV12-3/TRBV12-4
cdr3_nt: TGTGCCAGCAGTTTAGTCCAGGCCGCCGAGACCCAGTACTTC
cdr3_aa: CASSLVQAAETQYF